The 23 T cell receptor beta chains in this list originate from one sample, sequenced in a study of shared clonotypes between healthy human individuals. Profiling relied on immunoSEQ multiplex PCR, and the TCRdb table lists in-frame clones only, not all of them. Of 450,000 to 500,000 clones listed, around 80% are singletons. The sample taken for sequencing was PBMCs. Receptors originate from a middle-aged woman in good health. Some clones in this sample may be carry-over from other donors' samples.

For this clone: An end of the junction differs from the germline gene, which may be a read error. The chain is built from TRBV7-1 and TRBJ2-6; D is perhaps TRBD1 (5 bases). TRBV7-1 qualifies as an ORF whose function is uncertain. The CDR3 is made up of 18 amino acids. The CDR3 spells CASSFHNRGQSRANVPTF. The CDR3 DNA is TGTGCCAGCAGCTTCCATAATCGAGGACAAAGTCGGGCCAACGTCCCGACTTTC.

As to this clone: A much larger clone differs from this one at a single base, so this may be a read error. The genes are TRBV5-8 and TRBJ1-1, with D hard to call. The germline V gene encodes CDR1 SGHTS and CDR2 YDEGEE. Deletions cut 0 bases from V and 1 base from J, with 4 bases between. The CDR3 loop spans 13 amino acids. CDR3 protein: CASSLGPNTEAFF. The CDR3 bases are TGTGCCAGCAGCTTGGGACCGAACACTGAAGCTTTCTTT.

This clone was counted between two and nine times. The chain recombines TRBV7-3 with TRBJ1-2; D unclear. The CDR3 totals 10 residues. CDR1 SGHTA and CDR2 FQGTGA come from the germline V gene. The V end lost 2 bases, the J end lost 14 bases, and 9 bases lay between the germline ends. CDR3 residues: CASSLRCRTF. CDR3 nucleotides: TGTGCCAGCAGCTTACGGTGTAGGACCTTC.

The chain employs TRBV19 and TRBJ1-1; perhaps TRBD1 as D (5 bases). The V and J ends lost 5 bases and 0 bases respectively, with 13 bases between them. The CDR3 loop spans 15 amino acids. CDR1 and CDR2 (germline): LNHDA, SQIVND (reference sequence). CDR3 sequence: CASSSYGDLNTEAFF. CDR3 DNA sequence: TGTGCCAGTAGTTCGTATGGGGACCTGAACACTGAAGCTTTCTTT. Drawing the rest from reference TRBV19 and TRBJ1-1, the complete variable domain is DGGITQSPKYLFRKEGQNVTLSCEQNLNHDAMYWYRQDPGQGLRLIYYSQIVNDFQKGDIAEGYSVSREKKESFPLTVTSAQKNPTAFYLCASSSYGDLNTEAFFGQGTRLTVV.

As DNA, the CDR3 is TGTGCCAGCAGCGTTCGAGGACTAGCGGGAGTCTACGAGCAGTACTTC. Translated, it gives CASSVRGLAGVYEQYF. This chain links TRBV5-4 with TRBJ2-7; 13 nucleotides agree with TRBD2. The germline CDR1 and CDR2 sequences are SGHNT and YYREEE (reference sequence). J was trimmed by 3 bases and V by 4 bases; bases with no gene match: 7. CDR3 length: 16 amino acids.

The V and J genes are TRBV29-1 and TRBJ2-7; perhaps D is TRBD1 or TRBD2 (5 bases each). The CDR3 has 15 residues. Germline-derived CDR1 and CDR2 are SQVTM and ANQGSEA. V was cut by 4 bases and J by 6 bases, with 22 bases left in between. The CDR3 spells CSVGLPRDGGGEQYF. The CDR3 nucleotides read TGCAGCGTTGGACTGCCCCGGGACGGTGGCGGCGAGCAGTACTTC.

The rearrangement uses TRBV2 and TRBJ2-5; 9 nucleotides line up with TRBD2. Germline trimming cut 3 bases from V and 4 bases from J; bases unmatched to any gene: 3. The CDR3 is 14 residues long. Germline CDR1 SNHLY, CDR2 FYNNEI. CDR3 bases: TGTGCCAGCAGTGAGGATAGCGGGAGAGAGACCCAGTACTTC. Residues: CASSEDSGRETQYF.

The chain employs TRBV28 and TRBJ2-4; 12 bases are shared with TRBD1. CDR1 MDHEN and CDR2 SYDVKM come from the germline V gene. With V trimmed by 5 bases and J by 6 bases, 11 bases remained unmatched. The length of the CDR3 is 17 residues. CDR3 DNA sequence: TGTGCCAGCAGTCTGTGGGGACAGGGGGCGGTTGGAAACATTCAGTACTTC. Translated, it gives CASSLWGQGAVGNIQYF.

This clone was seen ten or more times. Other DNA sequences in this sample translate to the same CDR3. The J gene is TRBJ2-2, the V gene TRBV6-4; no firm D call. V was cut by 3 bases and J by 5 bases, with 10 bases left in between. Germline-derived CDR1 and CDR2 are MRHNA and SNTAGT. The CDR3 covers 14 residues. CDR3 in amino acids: CASSEVADTGELFF. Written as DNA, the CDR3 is TGTGCCAGCAGTGAAGTGGCGGATACCGGGGAGCTGTTTTTT.

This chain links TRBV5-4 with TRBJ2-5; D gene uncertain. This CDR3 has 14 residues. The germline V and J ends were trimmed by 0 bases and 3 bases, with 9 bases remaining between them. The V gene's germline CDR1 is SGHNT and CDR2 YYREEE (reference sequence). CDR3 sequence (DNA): TGTGCCAGCAGCTTGGCCGCTACAGAAGAGACCCAGTACTTC. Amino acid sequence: CASSLAATEETQYF.

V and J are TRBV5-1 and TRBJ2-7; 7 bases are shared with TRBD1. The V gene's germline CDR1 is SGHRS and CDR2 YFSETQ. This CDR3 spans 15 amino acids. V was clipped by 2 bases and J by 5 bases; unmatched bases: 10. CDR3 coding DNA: TGCGCCAGCAGCTTCCAAAGAAGAACAGGGGACGAGCAGTACTTC. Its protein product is CASSFQRRTGDEQYF.

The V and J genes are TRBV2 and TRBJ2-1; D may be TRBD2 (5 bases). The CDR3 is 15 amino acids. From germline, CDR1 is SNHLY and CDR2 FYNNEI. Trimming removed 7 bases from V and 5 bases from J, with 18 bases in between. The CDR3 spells CASMGSGIYNNEQFF. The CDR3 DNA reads TGTGCCAGCATGGGGTCGGGGATCTACAACAATGAGCAGTTCTTC.

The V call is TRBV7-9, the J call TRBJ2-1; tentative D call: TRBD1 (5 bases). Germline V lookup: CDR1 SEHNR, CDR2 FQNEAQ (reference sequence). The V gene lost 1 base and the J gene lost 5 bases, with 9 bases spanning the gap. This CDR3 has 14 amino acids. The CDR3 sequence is CASSLGDSNNEQFF. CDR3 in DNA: TGTGCCAGCAGCTTAGGAGACAGCAACAATGAGCAGTTCTTC.

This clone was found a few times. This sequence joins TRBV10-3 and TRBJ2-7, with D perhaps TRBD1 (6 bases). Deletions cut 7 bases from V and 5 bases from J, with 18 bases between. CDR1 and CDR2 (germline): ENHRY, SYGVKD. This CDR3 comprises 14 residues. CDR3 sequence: CAITPHQGLNEQYF. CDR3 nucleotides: TGTGCCATCACCCCGCACCAGGGGCTCAACGAGCAGTACTTC.

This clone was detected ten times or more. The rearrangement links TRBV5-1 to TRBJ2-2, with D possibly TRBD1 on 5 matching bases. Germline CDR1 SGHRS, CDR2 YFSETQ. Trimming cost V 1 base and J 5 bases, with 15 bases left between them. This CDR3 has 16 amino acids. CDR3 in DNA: TGCGCCAGCAGCTTGCCCGCAGGGTTAGGAACCGGGGAGCTGTTTTTT. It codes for CASSLPAGLGTGELFF.

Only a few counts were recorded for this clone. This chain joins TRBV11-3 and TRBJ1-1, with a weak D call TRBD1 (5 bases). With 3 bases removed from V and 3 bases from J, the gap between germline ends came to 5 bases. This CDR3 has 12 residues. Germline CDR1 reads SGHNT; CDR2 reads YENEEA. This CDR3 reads CASSLGDTEAFF. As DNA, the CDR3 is TGTGCCAGCAGCTTGGGGGACACTGAAGCTTTCTTT.

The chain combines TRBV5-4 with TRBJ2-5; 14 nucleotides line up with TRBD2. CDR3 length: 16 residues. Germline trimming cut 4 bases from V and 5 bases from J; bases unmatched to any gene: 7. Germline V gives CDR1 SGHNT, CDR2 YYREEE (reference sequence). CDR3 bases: TGTGCCAGCAGCACGACTAGCGGGAGGGGCTGGGAGACCCAGTACTTC. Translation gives CASSTTSGRGWETQYF. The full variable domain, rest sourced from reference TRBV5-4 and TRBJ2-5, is ETGVTQSPTHLIKTRGQQVTLRCSSQSGHNTVSWYQQALGQGPQFIFQYYREEENGRGNFPPRFSGLQFPNYSSELNVNALELDDSALYLCASSTTSGRGWETQYFGPGTRLLVL.

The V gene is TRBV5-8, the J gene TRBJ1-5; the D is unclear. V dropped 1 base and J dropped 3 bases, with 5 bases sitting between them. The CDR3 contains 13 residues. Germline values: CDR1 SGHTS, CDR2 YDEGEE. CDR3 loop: CASSLTVNQPQHF. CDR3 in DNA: TGTGCCAGCAGCTTGACAGTCAATCAGCCCCAGCATTTT.

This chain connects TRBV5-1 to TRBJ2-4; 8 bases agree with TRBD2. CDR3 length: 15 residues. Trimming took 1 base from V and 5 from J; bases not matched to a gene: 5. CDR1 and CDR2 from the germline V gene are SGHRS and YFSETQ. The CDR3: CASSLRTGLENIQYF. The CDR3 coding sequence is TGCGCCAGCAGCTTGAGGACGGGACTAGAAAACATTCAGTACTTC.

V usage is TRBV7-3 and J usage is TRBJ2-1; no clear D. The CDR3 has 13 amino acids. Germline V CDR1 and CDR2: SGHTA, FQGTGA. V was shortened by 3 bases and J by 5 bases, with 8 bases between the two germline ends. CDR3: CASSFDPNNEQFF. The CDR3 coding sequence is TGTGCCAGCAGCTTCGACCCAAACAATGAGCAGTTCTTC.

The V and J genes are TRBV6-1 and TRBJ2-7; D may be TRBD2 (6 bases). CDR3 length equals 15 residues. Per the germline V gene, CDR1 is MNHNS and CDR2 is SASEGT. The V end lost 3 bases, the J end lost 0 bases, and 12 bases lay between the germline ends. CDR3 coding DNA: TGTGCCAGCAGTGAGTACGCCGGGGGCTCCTACGAGCAGTACTTC. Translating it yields CASSEYAGGSYEQYF.

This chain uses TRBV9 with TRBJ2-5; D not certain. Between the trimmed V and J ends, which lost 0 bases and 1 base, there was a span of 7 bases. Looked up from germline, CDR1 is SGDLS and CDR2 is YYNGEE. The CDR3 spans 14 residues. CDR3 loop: CASSVGVSQETQYF. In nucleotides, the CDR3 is TGTGCCAGCAGCGTAGGTGTCTCCCAAGAGACCCAGTACTTC.

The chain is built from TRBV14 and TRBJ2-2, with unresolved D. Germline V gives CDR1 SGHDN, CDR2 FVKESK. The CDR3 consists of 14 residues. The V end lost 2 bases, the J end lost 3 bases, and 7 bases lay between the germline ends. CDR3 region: CASSQRIDTGELFF. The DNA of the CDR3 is TGTGCCAGCAGCCAAAGAATAGACACCGGGGAGCTGTTTTTT.